This TCR beta chain appears in the sequencing data of a study of T-cell reconstitution after alpha-beta-depleted transplantation in children. A TCRbeta library incorporating unique molecular identifiers was prepared. From the PCR reads, TCRdb called clonotypes with MiXCR, one entry per CDR3 protein. Counted here are 700,000 or so distinct CDR3 sequences, about an eighth occurring once; the ten biggest clones make up roughly 0.77%. In germline, CDR1 is DFQATT, CDR2 SNEGSKA (reference sequence). The CDR3 is 17 amino acids. V shed 5 bases, J shed 5 bases, and the junction held 16 bases outside the gene matches. Study conclusions and caveats: Roughly two months post-transplant, alpha-beta T cells reportedly originated from several hundred graft clones that had expanded. After transplant, high TCRbeta diversity at day 60 in some patients arose from surviving recipient T cells and thymic progenitors. T cells produced anew were the main source of T-cell counts and diversity one year after transplant.

This clonotype has ten or more counts. Antigen: not known. This specimen was PBMCs, taken before TCRalphabeta/CD19-depleted stem cell transplant. This chain connects TRBV20-1 to TRBJ2-3, with 10 bases that match TRBD2. The TCR was taken from a girl between 2 and 10 years old with congenital amegakaryocytic thrombocytopenia, due to receive a stem cell transplant. CDR3 nucleotide sequence: TGCAGTGCTGAAACCATAGCGGGAGGAGGAGAGGTAGATACGCAGTATTTT. Protein: CSAETIAGGGEVDTQYF.